This T cell receptor (beta chain) was recovered during a study of cytomegalovirus exposure and HLA in healthy donors. Study-level background: Approximately 190 million T cells yielded some 100 million unique TCR beta sequences, as an earlier analysis found.

The CDR3 sequence is 16 residues long. CDR1 and CDR2 (germline): KGHSH, LQKENI. V lost 4 bases and J 2 bases, leaving 17 bases between the germline ends. 60 Vbeta and 13 Jbeta primers were used in PCR. The data were produced by immunoSEQ multiplex PCR, yet TCRdb's version contains in-frame clones alone and is incomplete. This table holds over 200,000 clones, over 65% found once. Sequenced sample: PBMCs. The sequence derives from a human donor in good health. V gene TRBV18 combines with J gene TRBJ1-2; the D is unclear. CDR3 residues: CASSRVGSTPNYGYTF. CDR3 bases: TGTGCCAGCTCACGGGTGGGCAGCACCCCGAACTATGGCTACACCTTC.